The 28 T cell receptor beta chains below all came from one sample that was sequenced in a study of T cells and Merkel cell carcinoma outcomes. Produced via immunoSEQ multiplex PCR; TCRdb's table is partial and in-frame only. The sample records roughly 4,200 clones, 80% to 95% being singletons. Input material: tumor tissue from Merkel cell carcinoma. All receptors come from a human donor with Merkel cell carcinoma.

This clone was seen a single time. The CDR3 loop reads CASSETLAGPYNEQFF. As DNA, the CDR3 is TGTGCCAGCAGCGAGACTTTAGCGGGACCCTACAATGAGCAGTTCTTC. The genes are TRBV9 and TRBJ2-1; TRBD2 matches 8 bases. With 3 bases clipped from V and 2 bases from J, the junction kept 7 bases outside the gene matches. CDR1 is SGDLS and CDR2 is YYNGEE in the germline V gene. This CDR3 is 16 amino acids long.

This clone was observed a few times. The chain has TRBV2 and TRBJ1-6; TRBD1 aligns across 9 bases. Germline V gives CDR1 SNHLY, CDR2 FYNNEI. The V gene end was trimmed by 7 bases and the J gene end by 7 bases; junction bases not matched to a gene: 5. This CDR3 comprises 14 residues. CDR3 residues: CASIGTGWNSPLHF. The CDR3, as DNA: TGTGCCAGCATCGGGACAGGGTGGAATTCACCCCTCCACTTT.

The J gene is TRBJ2-5, the V gene TRBV2, with D hard to call. The CDR3 length is 11 residues. Germline values: CDR1 SNHLY, CDR2 FYNNEI. Trimming took off 1 base at V and 3 bases at J, with 0 bases between the two ends. The DNA for the CDR3 is TGTGCCAGCAGTGAAGAAGAGACCCAGTACTTC. Protein product: CASSEEETQYF. The full variable domain, in which reference TRBV2 and TRBJ2-5 provide the parts outside the CDR3, is EPEVTQTPSHQVTQMGQEVILRCVPISNHLYFYWYRQILGQKVEFLVSFYNNEISEKSEIFDDQFSVERPDGSNFTLKIRSTKLEDSAMYFCASSEEETQYFGPGTRLLVL.

The J gene is TRBJ2-7, the V gene TRBV11-1; D is unresolved. The CDR3 has 14 amino acids. CDR1 and CDR2 from the germline V gene are SGHAT and FQDESV (reference sequence). V lost 5 bases, J lost 3 bases, and 14 bases lay in between. CDR3 amino acids: CASSPAGELYEQYF. CDR3 sequence (DNA): TGTGCCAGCAGCCCAGCTGGAGAGCTCTACGAGCAGTACTTC.

The chain joins TRBV6-5 to TRBJ2-5; D is perhaps TRBD2 (7 bases). CDR3 length: 14 residues. Trimming cost V 5 bases and J 5 bases, with 15 bases left between them. CDR1 is MNHEY and CDR2 is SVGAGI in the germline V gene. The CDR3 reads CASSPPGGRETQYF. CDR3 nucleotides: TGTGCCAGCAGTCCCCCCGGGGGGCGGGAGACCCAGTACTTC.

This clone was observed a single time. The gene calls are TRBV19 and TRBJ1-2; D gene uncertain. V was cut by 5 bases and J by 2 bases, with 12 bases left in between. Germline-derived CDR1 and CDR2 are LNHDA and SQIVND (reference sequence). The CDR3 runs to 14 residues. CDR3 nucleotide sequence: TGTGCCAGTAGTCCGCTGGACGGAAACTATGGCTACACCTTC. Translated: CASSPLDGNYGYTF.

The rearrangement joins TRBV6-5 to TRBJ1-1; 8 nucleotides agree with TRBD1. The V segment lost 6 bases and the J segment 5 bases; nucleotides outside the gene matches: 11. CDR3 length: 15 amino acids. Germline CDR1 and CDR2: MNHEY and SVGAGI. CDR3 region: CASSRLRQGKTEAFF. The CDR3 DNA follows: TGTGCCAGCAGCCGCCTTCGACAGGGGAAGACTGAAGCTTTCTTT.

The CDR3 reads CSARQGTEAFF. The CDR3 DNA is TGCAGTGCTAGGCAGGGCACTGAAGCTTTCTTT. V is TRBV20-1 and J is TRBJ1-1, with D perhaps matching TRBD1 (5 bases). The V end lost 3 bases, the J end lost 4 bases, and 6 bases lay between the germline ends. The V gene's germline CDR1 is DFQATT and CDR2 SNEGSKA (reference sequence). This CDR3 spans 11 amino acids.

The chain links TRBV5-6 to TRBJ2-3; D may be TRBD1 (5 bases). The CDR3 is 15 amino acids. Germline loops: CDR1 SGHDT, CDR2 YYEEEE. Trimming removed 0 bases from V and 7 bases from J, with 15 bases in between. The CDR3 is CASSLGQGTLHTQYF. CDR3 DNA: TGTGCCAGCAGCTTGGGTCAGGGAACCTTACATACGCAGTATTTT.

The chain recombines TRBV4-3 with TRBJ1-1; 10 bases fit TRBD1. There are 17 residues in the CDR3. Germline V gene data show CDR1 as LGHNA and CDR2 as YSLEER. Unmatched junction bases numbered 8, after V lost 4 bases and J lost 0 bases. This CDR3 is CASSRSLGQGMNTEAFF. The CDR3 DNA follows: TGCGCCAGCAGCCGTTCTTTGGGACAGGGGATGAACACTGAAGCTTTCTTT.

This chain uses TRBV20-1 with TRBJ2-5; D unclear. The germline CDR1 and CDR2 sequences are DFQATT and SNEGSKA (reference sequence). The CDR3 consists of 11 residues. CDR3 coding DNA: TGCAGCCCGATATTCCAAGAGACCCAGTACTTC. It translates to CSPIFQETQYF.

The chain recombines TRBV18 with TRBJ2-7; 8 bases are shared with TRBD1. CDR3 size: 13 residues. The trim removed 6 bases at V and 3 bases at J, leaving 4 bases unmatched. The germline V gene has CDR1 KGHSH and CDR2 LQKENI. The CDR3 spells CASSPDRDYEQYF. The CDR3 DNA follows: TGTGCCAGCTCTCCGGACAGGGACTACGAGCAGTACTTC.

The rearrangement links TRBV9 to TRBJ2-1, with D possibly being TRBD2 (6 bases). The germline V gene encodes CDR1 SGDLS and CDR2 YYNGEE. The length of the CDR3 is 16 residues. V was shortened by 0 bases and J by 7 bases, with 17 bases between the two germline ends. CDR3 in DNA: TGTGCCAGCAGCGTAGTCGTAGGAGGGGCTGGGAATGAGCAGTTCTTC. This gives the protein CASSVVVGGAGNEQFF. The whole variable domain, filled in from reference TRBV9 and TRBJ2-1, reads DSGVTQTPKHLITATGQRVTLRCSPRSGDLSVYWYQQSLDQGLQFLIQYYNGEERAKGNILERFSAQQFPDLHSELNLSSLELGDSALYFCASSVVVGGAGNEQFFGPGTRLTVL.

This rearrangement joins TRBV19 to TRBJ2-6; D unresolved. Germline CDR1 reads LNHDA; CDR2 reads SQIVND (reference sequence). Trimming took 1 base from V and 0 from J, leaving 7 bases between them. This CDR3 comprises 16 residues. CDR3 residues: CASSIGVLSGANVLTF. CDR3 coding DNA: TGTGCCAGTAGTATAGGAGTGCTCTCTGGGGCCAACGTCCTGACTTTC.

The rearrangement uses TRBV7-2 and TRBJ1-2, with TRBD1 matching over 9 bases. CDR1 is SGHTA and CDR2 is FQGNSA in the germline V gene. The V segment lost 4 bases and the J segment 10 bases; nucleotides outside the gene matches: 7. The CDR3 spans 13 residues. CDR3 protein: CASSWGQGAIYTF. CDR3 DNA sequence: TGTGCCAGCAGCTGGGGACAGGGAGCTATCTACACCTTC.

V and J are TRBV10-3 and TRBJ1-3, with a tentative D call TRBD1 (6 bases). CDR3 length equals 13 residues. CDR1 and CDR2 (germline): ENHRY, SYGVKD. V gave up 11 bases and J gave up 4 bases, with 15 bases separating them. CDR3 sequence reads: CASITGPGNTIYF. The CDR3 DNA follows: TGTGCCTCGATAACAGGGCCCGGAAACACCATATATTTT.

The genes are TRBV19 and TRBJ2-1; D remains ambiguous. CDR1 LNHDA and CDR2 SQIVND come from the germline V gene (reference sequence). The CDR3 is made up of 16 amino acids. V gave up 0 bases and J gave up 10 bases, with 19 bases separating them. The CDR3 loop reads CASSIDLAAPRMEQFF. The CDR3 nucleotides read TGTGCCAGTAGTATAGATTTGGCAGCCCCTCGGATGGAGCAGTTCTTC.

In its sample, this clone was seen once. The V call is TRBV28, the J call TRBJ2-1; D gene unclear. Germline loops: CDR1 MDHEN, CDR2 SYDVKM. V lost 9 bases to trimming and J lost 9 bases, with 9 bases between them. CDR3 length equals 10 residues. Here the CDR3 reads CASQETEQFF. In DNA form, the CDR3 reads TGTGCCAGTCAGGAGACTGAGCAGTTCTTC.

The CDR3 region has the DNA TGTGCCAGCAGCACGGACACGGCGGATACGCAGTATTTT. It encodes CASSTDTADTQYF. This chain connects TRBV11-2 to TRBJ2-3, with TRBD1 as a possible D gene (5 bases). CDR3 size: 13 residues. Germline V gene lookup returns CDR1 SGHAT and CDR2 FQNNGV. Deletions cut 5 bases from V and 6 bases from J, with 12 bases between.

This clone was counted once. The chain couples TRBV28 to TRBJ1-1; 9 nucleotides match TRBD1. V was pared by 8 bases and J by 1 base, with 8 bases of the junction left unmatched. The CDR3 runs 15 residues. Germline-derived CDR1 and CDR2 are MDHEN and SYDVKM. The CDR3 sequence: CASPPGTGTNTEAFF. DNA for the CDR3: TGTGCCAGCCCCCCTGGGACAGGGACGAACACTGAAGCTTTCTTT.

This chain joins TRBV7-2 and TRBJ2-7; 9 positions match TRBD2. The CDR3 is made up of 15 amino acids. Trimming cost V 5 bases and J 3 bases; bases outside gene matches: 8. The V gene's germline CDR1 is SGHTA and CDR2 FQGNSA. The CDR3 DNA sequence: TGTGCCAGCAGCGCCGAAGCGGGAGGTCTCTACGAGCAGTACTTC. This translates into CASSAEAGGLYEQYF.

The gene calls are TRBV2 and TRBJ1-1; no definite D call. Germline V gene lookup returns CDR1 SNHLY and CDR2 FYNNEI. The CDR3 covers 10 residues. The V end lost 10 bases, the J end lost 3 bases, and 6 bases lay between the germline ends. The CDR3 region is CAIKDTEAFF. CDR3 nucleotides: TGTGCCATTAAAGACACTGAAGCTTTCTTT. Filled out from reference TRBV2 and TRBJ1-1, the complete variable domain reads EPEVTQTPSHQVTQMGQEVILRCVPISNHLYFYWYRQILGQKVEFLVSFYNNEISEKSEIFDDQFSVERPDGSNFTLKIRSTKLEDSAMYFCAIKDTEAFFGQGTRLTVV.

The chain is built from TRBV7-2 and TRBJ2-1, with 13 bases that match TRBD2. This CDR3 has 14 residues. CDR1 is SGHTA and CDR2 is FQGNSA in the germline V gene. V was clipped by 6 bases and J by 6 bases; unmatched bases: 2. The CDR3 coding sequence is TGTGCCAGCAGGACTAGCGGGGGGCCCAATGAGCAGTTCTTC. Encoded protein: CASRTSGGPNEQFF.

The V and J genes are TRBV14 and TRBJ1-2, with TRBD1 matching over 8 bases. The CDR3 spans 15 residues. CDR1 is SGHDN and CDR2 is FVKESK in the germline V gene. After removal of 2 bases from V and 4 bases from J, the junction contained 6 bases not matched to a gene. For the CDR3, the DNA is TGTGCCAGCAGCCAAAGCGGGACAGGAGGCTATGGCTACACCTTC. It codes for CASSQSGTGGYGYTF.

The chain combines TRBV29-1 with TRBJ1-2; no clear D gene. Germline values: CDR1 SQVTM, CDR2 ANQGSEA. There are 15 residues in the CDR3. V shed 3 bases and J shed 7 bases, with 21 bases lying between them. The CDR3 nucleotides are TGCAGCGTTGATGACCCAGTGGCAGCCACTATTGGCTACACCTTC. It specifies CSVDDPVAATIGYTF.

The chain couples TRBV18 to TRBJ1-4; possible D gene TRBD1, 6 bases. The CDR3 sequence is 15 residues long. Germline CDR1 KGHSH, CDR2 LQKENI. With 1 base removed from V and 7 bases from J, the gap between germline ends came to 13 bases. The CDR3 protein is CASSPQTGAGEKLFF. CDR3 bases: TGTGCCAGCTCACCACAGACGGGGGCAGGTGAAAAACTGTTTTTT. The full variable domain, rest sourced from reference TRBV18 and TRBJ1-4, is NAGVMQNPRHLVRRRGQEARLRCSPMKGHSHVYWYRQLPEEGLKFMVYLQKENIIDESGMPKERFSAEFPKEGPSILRIQQVVRGDSAAYFCASSPQTGAGEKLFFGSGTQLSVL.

The genes are TRBV7-3 and TRBJ2-7; tentative D call: TRBD2 (5 bases). The CDR3 is 13 amino acids. Germline V gene data show CDR1 as SGHTA and CDR2 as FQGTGA. V lost 5 bases and J 5 bases, leaving 13 bases between the germline ends. As DNA, the CDR3 is TGTGCCAGCAGCAGCGGACCTGCTCACGAGCAGTACTTC. Its translation: CASSSGPAHEQYF.

The CDR3 loop reads CASSRASSYEQYF. CDR3 nucleotides: TGCGCCAGCAGCCGGGCCAGCTCCTACGAGCAGTACTTC. The chain joins TRBV5-1 to TRBJ2-7; D remains unclear. The CDR3 extends over 13 amino acids. The ends were cut back, 4 bases at V and 0 bases at J, with 8 bases in the middle. Germline V CDR1 and CDR2: SGHRS, YFSETQ. The full variable domain, rest sourced from reference TRBV5-1 and TRBJ2-7, is KAGVTQTPRYLIKTRGQQVTLSCSPISGHRSVSWYQQTPGQGLQFLFEYFSETQRNKGNFPGRFSGRQFSNSRSEMNVSTLELGDSALYLCASSRASSYEQYFGPGTRLTVT.